This T cell receptor (beta chain) was identified during a study of blood T cell repertoires in COVID-19. Germline V CDR1 and CDR2: SGHDT, YYEEEE. This CDR3 has 15 residues. V lost 3 bases and J lost 6, with 18 bases in between. Assay: immunoSEQ multiplex PCR; the TCRdb copy retains only in-frame clones and omits some. The repertoire holds around 260,000 clones, with approximately 83% as singletons. This TCR was sampled from a woman between 50 and 59 years old who had recovered from COVID-19. The sample was peripheral blood. The chain has TRBV5-6 and TRBJ1-2; no clear D. CDR3 coding DNA: TGTGCCAGCAGCTCGAATCTGGCCGCGGTCAATGGCTACACCTTC. The encoded protein is CASSSNLAAVNGYTF.